This T cell receptor beta chain was identified during a study of blood T cell repertoires in COVID-19. CDR3 length: 15 residues. The germline V and J ends were trimmed by 3 bases and 0 bases, with 12 bases remaining between them. Germline V gene data show CDR1 as DFQATT and CDR2 as SNEGSKA (reference sequence). Sequencing was performed with immunoSEQ multiplex PCR; in TCRdb, only in-frame clones are kept and a portion is missing. The top ten hold roughly 2.3% of the sample, which has just over 300,000 clones, 80% to 90% seen once. The V gene is TRBV20-1, the J gene TRBJ1-3; possibly TRBD1 for D (5 bases). Sequences were obtained from PBMCs or T cells enriched from blood (not recorded which). This TCR came from a man aged 30 to 45 who had recovered from COVID-19. The chain's CDR3 is CSASDRQFSGNTIYF. The CDR3 bases are TGCAGTGCTAGTGACCGACAGTTCTCTGGAAACACCATATATTTT.